A single sample is the source of the 5 T cell receptor beta chains below, sequenced in a study of control samples from healthy donors and cancer patients. The data were produced by immunoSEQ multiplex PCR, yet TCRdb's version contains in-frame clones alone and is incomplete. This sample has approximately 84,000 clones, with around 80% found just once. What was sequenced was blood. These receptors originate from a woman between 55 and 75 years old in good health.

V gene TRBV2 combines with J gene TRBJ2-4; D is tentatively TRBD1 or TRBD2 (5 bases each). V gave up 7 bases and J gave up 2 bases, with 21 bases separating them. CDR3 length: 17 amino acids. Germline CDR1 SNHLY, CDR2 FYNNEI. CDR3 in DNA: TGTGCCAGCAAAGCGCTATCATGGGACCTAACCAAAAACATTCAGTACTTC. Translation gives CASKALSWDLTKNIQYF.

The V call is TRBV18, the J call TRBJ1-3; D gene uncertain. The germline V gene has CDR1 KGHSH and CDR2 LQKENI. V dropped 1 base and J dropped 0 bases, with 4 bases sitting between them. CDR3 length: 14 residues. The CDR3 region has the DNA TGTGCCAGCTCACCACAAAACTCTGGAAACACCATATATTTT. As protein: CASSPQNSGNTIYF.

This clone was detected once. This rearrangement joins TRBV10-3 to TRBJ2-1, with TRBD2 matching over 7 bases. CDR1 and CDR2 (germline): ENHRY, SYGVKD. The ends lost 6 bases at V and 0 bases at J; junction bases unmatched: 5. The CDR3 is 15 residues long. The CDR3 sequence: CAISASGSSYNEQFF. In nucleotides, the CDR3 is TGTGCCATCAGCGCTAGCGGCAGCTCCTACAATGAGCAGTTCTTC.

The rearrangement links TRBV10-3 to TRBJ2-1; a weak D match, TRBD2 (5 bases). From germline, CDR1 is ENHRY and CDR2 SYGVKD. CDR3 length: 12 amino acids. V was clipped by 0 bases and J by 10 bases, with 7 bases between them. CDR3 sequence reads: CAISESGREQFF. The CDR3 coding sequence is TGTGCCATCAGTGAGTCGGGGAGAGAGCAGTTCTTC.

The chain recombines TRBV28 with TRBJ1-4; tentative D call: TRBD1 (5 bases). CDR1 MDHEN and CDR2 SYDVKM come from the germline V gene. CDR3 length: 15 residues. V shed 4 bases and J shed 7 bases, with 16 bases lying between them. The CDR3 loop is CASSSAGGGSEKLFF. The CDR3 DNA follows: TGTGCCAGCAGTTCCGCGGGCGGGGGAAGTGAAAAACTGTTTTTT.